Each of the 2 T cell receptor beta chains below was sequenced from the same sample in a study of T cell changes during pregnancy in multiple sclerosis. Libraries were prepared by immunoSEQ multiplex PCR; TCRdb keeps only in-frame clonotypes and omits some of them. The table records 70,000 or so clones, around 90% of them present only once. This material consisted of peripheral blood, taken in the third trimester of pregnancy. These receptors all stem from a female donor with multiple sclerosis, enrolled in a pregnancy study.

This clone has a single count. Other nucleotide sequences in the sample specify the same CDR3. This sequence joins TRBV2 and TRBJ2-3; 7 bases agree with TRBD2. Germline V gene sequence: CDR1 SNHLY, CDR2 FYNNEI. Trimming removed 6 bases from V and 3 bases from J; junction bases left unmatched: 12. The length of the CDR3 is 16 residues. The CDR3 DNA is TGTGCCAGCAGACCCCCGGGGGGACTTGGAACAGATACGCAGTATTTT. Translated: CASRPPGGLGTDTQYF.

The chain carries TRBV10-2 and TRBJ2-1; TRBD2 matches at 8 bases. From germline, CDR1 is WSHSY and CDR2 SAAADI. There are 14 residues in the CDR3. J lost 12 bases, V lost 10 bases, and 17 bases had no gene match. CDR3 loop: CATTGRGGGILQFF. As DNA, the CDR3 is TGCGCCACAACAGGAAGAGGCGGGGGGATTTTGCAGTTCTTC.